This TCR beta chain derives from a study of T cells in Graves' hyperthyroidism and ophthalmopathy. The CDR3 sequence is 14 residues long. J lost 7 bases, V lost 6 bases, and 10 bases had no gene match. The table lists this clonotype with many counts. Criteria for exclusion of patients were uncontrolled infection, other autoimmune disease, pregnancy or lactation. Amplification of TCR beta CDR3 regions was performed using RNA transcripts as template. First-round RT-PCR targeting the TCR CDR3 was performed with the HTBI primer set. TCRdb reprocessed the multiplex PCR reads via MiXCR and lists one record per CDR3 protein. The sample shows approximately 410,000 distinct CDR3 sequences, 14% to 15% of them seen only once.

The TCR comes from a man aged 18-30 years with Graves' ophthalmopathy. Sequences were obtained from blood. The chain couples TRBV12-3 or TRBV12-4 to TRBJ2-7; 9 bases are shared with TRBD1. The CDR3 loop reads CASRISGTGFEQYF. The CDR3 nucleotides are TGTGCCAGCAGAATATCTGGGACAGGGTTTGAGCAGTACTTC.